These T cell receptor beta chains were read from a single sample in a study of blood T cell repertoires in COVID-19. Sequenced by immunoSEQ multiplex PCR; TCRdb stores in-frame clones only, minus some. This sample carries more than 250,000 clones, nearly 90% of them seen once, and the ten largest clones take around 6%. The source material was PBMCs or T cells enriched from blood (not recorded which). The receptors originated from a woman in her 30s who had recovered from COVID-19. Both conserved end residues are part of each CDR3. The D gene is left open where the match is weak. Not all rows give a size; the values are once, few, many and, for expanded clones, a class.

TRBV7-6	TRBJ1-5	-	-	CASSLVSDQPQHF	TGTGCCAGCAGCTTAGTATCAGATCAGCCCCAGCATTTT
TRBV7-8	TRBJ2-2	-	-	CASSLVSGTRAYTGELFF	TGTGCCAGCAGCTTAGTTTCCGGAACCAGGGCGTACACCGGGGAGCTGTTTTTT
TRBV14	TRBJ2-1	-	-	CASSQVSMHEQFF	TGTGCCAGCAGCCAAGTTAGCATGCATGAGCAGTTCTTC
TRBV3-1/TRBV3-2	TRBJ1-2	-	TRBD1	CASSHRDREVSGYTF	TGTGCCAGCAGCCACCGGGACAGGGAGGTCTCTGGCTACACCTTC
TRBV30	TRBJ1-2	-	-	CAWSVRGDGGYTF	TGTGCCTGGAGTGTAAGGGGAGACGGGGGGTACACCTTC
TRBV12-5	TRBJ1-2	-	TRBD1	CASGTQQGAFGYTF	TGTGCTAGTGGTACCCAGCAGGGGGCTTTTGGCTACACCTTC
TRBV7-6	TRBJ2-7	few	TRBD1	CASSYRDSNYEQYF	TGTGCCAGCAGCTATAGGGACAGCAACTACGAGCAGTACTTC
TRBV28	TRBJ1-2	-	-	CASSLKGGGYTF	TGTGCCAGCAGTTTAAAAGGGGGAGGCTACACCTTC
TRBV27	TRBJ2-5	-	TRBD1	CASSLSRQGAGKQETQYF	TGTGCCAGCAGTTTATCGAGGCAGGGGGCAGGTAAACAAGAGACCCAGTACTTC
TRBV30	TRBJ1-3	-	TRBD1	CAWSPGQVWNTIYF	TGTGCCTGGAGCCCGGGACAGGTTTGGAACACCATATATTTT
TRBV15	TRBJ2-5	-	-	CATSSGRSGRQETQYF	TGTGCCACCAGCAGCGGTCGTAGCGGTAGGCAAGAGACCCAGTACTTC
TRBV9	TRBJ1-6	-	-	CASSVAAWAFNSPLHF	TGTGCCAGCAGCGTAGCTGCCTGGGCTTTTAATTCACCCCTCCACTTT